The 5 T cell receptor beta chains listed next were all sequenced from one sample in a study of blood T cell repertoires in COVID-19. Generated by immunoSEQ multiplex PCR, the TCRdb table keeps only in-frame clones and is missing some. This sample has about 250,000 clones, with approximately 85% found just once. The sample comprised PBMCs or T cells enriched from blood (not recorded which). The receptor source for this set is a woman in her 50s with acute COVID-19.

This clone was seen once. The chain uses TRBV18 and TRBJ2-2; TRBD1 aligns across 10 bases. V trimming: 6 bases; J trimming: 5 bases; junction bases outside the gene matches: 3. Per the germline V gene, CDR1 is KGHSH and CDR2 is LQKENI. The CDR3 totals 14 residues. The CDR3 DNA follows: TGTGCCAGCTCGCCGGGACAGGGGACCGGGGAGCTGTTTTTT. Residues: CASSPGQGTGELFF.

This clone was observed a handful of times. Other DNA sequences in this sample translate to the same CDR3. The rearrangement links TRBV3-1 (or the pseudogene TRBV3-2) to TRBJ1-5, with unresolved D. This CDR3 region has 12 residues. The ends were cut back, 3 bases at V and 4 bases at J, with 4 bases in the middle. Germline CDR1 is LGHDT and CDR2 is YNNKEL (reference sequence). In DNA, the CDR3 is TGTGCCAGCAGCCACATTAATCAGCCCCAGCATTTT. Residues: CASSHINQPQHF.

The rearrangement links TRBV19 to TRBJ2-7; a possible D gene is TRBD2 (6 bases). The CDR3 runs to 14 residues. V dropped 6 bases and J dropped 1 base, with 13 bases sitting between them. The V gene's germline CDR1 is LNHDA and CDR2 SQIVND (reference sequence). The CDR3 DNA reads as TGTGCCAGTAGCAAAAGGGAGGTTTCCTACGAGCAGTACTTC. Protein: CASSKREVSYEQYF.

This clone was seen once. V usage is TRBV6-6 and J usage is TRBJ1-6; D uncertain. The V and J ends lost 0 bases and 10 bases respectively, with 16 bases between them. CDR1 and CDR2 (germline): MNHNY, SVGAGI (reference sequence). The CDR3 totals 16 residues. CDR3 loop: CASSYSPTSRISPLHF. For the CDR3, the DNA is TGTGCCAGCAGTTACTCGCCGACCTCCAGGATCTCACCCCTCCACTTT.

This clone was counted a single time. CDR3 in amino acids: CASSYGTGDTEAFF. As DNA, the CDR3 is TGCGCCAGCAGCTATGGGACAGGGGACACTGAAGCTTTCTTT. The V call is TRBV5-1, the J call TRBJ1-1; TRBD1 aligns across 10 bases. The length of the CDR3 is 14 residues. Trimming took 3 bases from V and 3 from J; bases not matched to a gene: 2. Germline CDR1 SGHRS, CDR2 YFSETQ.